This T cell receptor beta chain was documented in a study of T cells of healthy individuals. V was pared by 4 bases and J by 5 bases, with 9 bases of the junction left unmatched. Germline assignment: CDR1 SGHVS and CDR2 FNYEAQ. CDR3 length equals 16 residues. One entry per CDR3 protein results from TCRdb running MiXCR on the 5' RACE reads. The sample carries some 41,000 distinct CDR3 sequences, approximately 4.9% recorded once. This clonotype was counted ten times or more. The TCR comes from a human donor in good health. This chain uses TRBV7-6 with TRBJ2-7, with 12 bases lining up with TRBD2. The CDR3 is CASSSQLAGGSDEQYF. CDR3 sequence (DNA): TGTGCCAGCAGCTCCCAACTAGCGGGAGGTAGCGACGAGCAGTACTTC.